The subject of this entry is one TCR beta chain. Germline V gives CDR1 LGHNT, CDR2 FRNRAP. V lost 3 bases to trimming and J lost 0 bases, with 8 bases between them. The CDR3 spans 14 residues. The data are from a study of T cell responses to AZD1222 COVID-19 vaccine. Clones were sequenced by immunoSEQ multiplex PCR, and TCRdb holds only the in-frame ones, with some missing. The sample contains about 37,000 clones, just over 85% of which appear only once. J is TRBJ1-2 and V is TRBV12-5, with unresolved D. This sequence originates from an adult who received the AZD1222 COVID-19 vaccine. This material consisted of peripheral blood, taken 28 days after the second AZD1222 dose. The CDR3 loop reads CASGLVLPNYGYTF. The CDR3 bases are TGTGCTAGTGGTTTAGTACTACCTAACTATGGCTACACCTTC.